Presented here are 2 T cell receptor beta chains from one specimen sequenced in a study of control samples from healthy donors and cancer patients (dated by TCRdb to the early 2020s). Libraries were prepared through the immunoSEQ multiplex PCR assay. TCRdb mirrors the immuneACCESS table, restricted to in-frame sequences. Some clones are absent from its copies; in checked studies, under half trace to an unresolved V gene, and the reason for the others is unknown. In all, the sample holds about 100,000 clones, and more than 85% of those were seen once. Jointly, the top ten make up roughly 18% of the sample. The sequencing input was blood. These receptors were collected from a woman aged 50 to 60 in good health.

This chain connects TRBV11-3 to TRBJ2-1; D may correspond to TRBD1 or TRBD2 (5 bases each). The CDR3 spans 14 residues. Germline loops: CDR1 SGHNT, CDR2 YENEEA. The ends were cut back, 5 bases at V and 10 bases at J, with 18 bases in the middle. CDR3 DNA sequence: TGTGCCAGCAGCATGGGGATGGGGGTTGGGGAGCAGTTCTTC. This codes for CASSMGMGVGEQFF.

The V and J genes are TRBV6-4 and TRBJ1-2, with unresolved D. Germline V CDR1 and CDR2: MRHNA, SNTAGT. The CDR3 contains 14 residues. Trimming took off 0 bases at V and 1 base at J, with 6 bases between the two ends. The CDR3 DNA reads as TGTGCCAGCAGTGACTCTTGGCTTAACTATGGCTACACCTTC. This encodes CASSDSWLNYGYTF.